A single sample gave rise to the 18 T cell receptor beta chains below, sequenced in a study of T-cell reconstitution after alpha-beta-depleted transplantation in children. Using unique molecular identifiers, the investigators prepared the TCRbeta library. Via MiXCR, TCRdb re-called the PCR reads, giving one row per CDR3 protein. This table has about 500,000 distinct CDR3 sequences, about 31% appearing once. Source: PBMCs from the stem cell graft donor, taken from the stem cell graft. These receptors were collected from a human donor who donated a stem cell graft to a child with aplastic anemia.

The V gene is TRBV3-1, the J gene TRBJ2-3; 7 bases map to TRBD2. In germline, CDR1 is LGHDT, CDR2 YNNKEL (reference sequence). This CDR3 contains 16 residues. V lost 8 bases, J lost 3 bases, and 14 bases stayed unmatched. CDR3 residues: CASGRAAGERTDTQYF. The CDR3 DNA is TGTGCCAGCGGCCGGGCGGCGGGAGAAAGGACAGATACGCAGTATTTT.

The V and J genes are TRBV28 and TRBJ1-5, with D possibly TRBD1 on 6 matching bases. The CDR3 extends over 15 amino acids. CDR1 is MDHEN and CDR2 is SYDVKM in the germline V gene. The V end was cut by 7 bases, the J end by 0 bases, with 13 bases between. The CDR3 DNA sequence: TGTGCCAGCACAAGGACAGATTATAGCAATCAGCCCCAGCATTTT. As protein: CASTRTDYSNQPQHF.

This clonotype appeared a few times. The chain has TRBV5-1 and TRBJ2-1; 9 bases fit TRBD2. The CDR3 extends over 15 amino acids. CDR1 is SGHRS, CDR2 YFSETQ, per germline. The trim removed 4 bases at V and 8 bases at J, leaving 10 bases unmatched. In nucleotides, the CDR3 is TGCGCCAGCAGCCCGGGGGTAGCGGGAGCCCATGAGCAGTTCTTC. Encoded protein: CASSPGVAGAHEQFF. The entire variable domain, with the rest obtained from reference TRBV5-1 and TRBJ2-1, is as follows: KAGVTQTPRYLIKTRGQQVTLSCSPISGHRSVSWYQQTPGQGLQFLFEYFSETQRNKGNFPGRFSGRQFSNSRSEMNVSTLELGDSALYLCASSPGVAGAHEQFFGPGTRLTVL.

Ten or more counts support this clonotype. The V call is TRBV5-5, the J call TRBJ2-7; D is possibly TRBD1 (6 bases). CDR1 SGHKS and CDR2 YYEKEE come from the germline V gene (reference sequence). CDR3 length equals 13 residues. V was cut by 2 bases and J by 2 bases, with 8 bases left in between. The CDR3, as DNA: TGTGCCAGCAGCTTACAGGGCGCCTACGAGCAGTACTTC. This encodes CASSLQGAYEQYF.

The chain couples TRBV10-3 to TRBJ2-7; D perhaps matches TRBD1 (6 bases). V lost 2 bases to trimming and J lost 2 bases, with 10 bases between them. The CDR3 is 14 amino acids. Germline V gene data show CDR1 as ENHRY and CDR2 as SYGVKD. For the CDR3, the DNA is TGTGCCATCAGTGAGCAGGGGACGGCCTACGAGCAGTACTTC. Amino acids: CAISEQGTAYEQYF.

The chain is built from TRBV5-8 and TRBJ2-3; the D is unclear. CDR1 and CDR2 from the germline V gene are SGHTS and YDEGEE. Trimming removed 1 base at V and 7 bases at J, with 10 bases between. This CDR3 spans 13 amino acids. DNA for the CDR3: TGTGCCAGCAGCTTGTGGGTACCTCATACGCAGTATTTT. It translates to CASSLWVPHTQYF.

This clonotype appeared a few times. This chain connects TRBV29-1 to TRBJ2-1; no clear D gene. This CDR3 has 13 amino acids. The germline V gene encodes CDR1 SQVTM and CDR2 ANQGSEA. Trimming pared 4 bases from V and 7 bases from J, leaving 14 bases between. The CDR3 nucleotides are TGCAGCGTTGTTTCCATCTCCGGGAATGAGCAGTTCTTC. It encodes CSVVSISGNEQFF.

The V and J genes are TRBV20-1 and TRBJ2-3, with TRBD2 matching 9 bases. J gave up 5 bases and V 2 bases, and 17 bases lay outside the gene matches. Germline loops: CDR1 DFQATT, CDR2 SNEGSKA (reference sequence). There are 18 residues in the CDR3. CDR3 in DNA: TGCAGTGCTAGAACGGGGGATGGCGCGGGAGGGCCTGTAGATACGCAGTATTTT. This gives the protein CSARTGDGAGGPVDTQYF.

This clonotype turned up a few times. The chain employs TRBV6-2 or TRBV6-3 and TRBJ1-2; D might be TRBD1 (6 bases). From germline, CDR1 is MNHEY and CDR2 SVGEGT. The CDR3 sequence is 15 residues long. V lost 6 bases and J 3 bases, leaving 17 bases between the germline ends. This CDR3 is CASREDRRRDYGYTF. In DNA, the CDR3 is TGTGCCAGCAGGGAAGACAGGCGGAGGGACTATGGCTACACCTTC.

This clonotype showed up just once. This chain uses TRBV18 with TRBJ2-7; D perhaps matches TRBD2 (6 bases). The CDR3 length is 12 residues. Between the trimmed V and J ends, which lost 6 bases and 6 bases, there was a span of 12 bases. Germline V gene data show CDR1 as KGHSH and CDR2 as LQKENI. CDR3 residues: CASSHYSGEQYV. The CDR3 region has the DNA TGTGCCAGCTCGCATTATAGCGGCGAGCAGTACGTC.

V and J are TRBV20-1 and TRBJ2-1, with 13 bases that match TRBD2. With V trimmed by 1 base and J by 5 bases, 2 bases remained unmatched. Germline CDR1 DFQATT, CDR2 SNEGSKA (reference sequence). This CDR3 has 15 residues. The CDR3 DNA is TGCAGTGCTAGAGTAGGGACTAGCGGGAACAATGAGCAGTTCTTC. Protein product: CSARVGTSGNNEQFF.

This clonotype was recorded a few times. The chain employs TRBV29-1 and TRBJ2-3; D gene uncertain. The germline V gene encodes CDR1 SQVTM and CDR2 ANQGSEA. The V end was cut by 2 bases, the J end by 4 bases, with 13 bases between. This CDR3 contains 14 residues. The CDR3 reads CSVEFGQDPDTQYF. The CDR3 region has the DNA TGCAGCGTTGAATTCGGTCAGGACCCAGATACGCAGTATTTT.

This chain links TRBV12-3 or TRBV12-4 with TRBJ2-2; D remains ambiguous. This CDR3 has 14 residues. V was cut by 7 bases and J by 4 bases, with 13 bases left in between. The CDR3 nucleotides are TGTGCCAGCACCCCTGACCTGGTCACCGGGGAGCTGTTTTTT. This encodes CASTPDLVTGELFF.

The chain is built from TRBV20-1 and TRBJ1-5, with D possibly matching TRBD1 (6 bases). CDR1 and CDR2 from the germline V gene are DFQATT and SNEGSKA (reference sequence). The CDR3 has 15 amino acids. Trimming left V 1 base short and J 4 bases short, with 14 bases between. The chain's CDR3 is CSARVQGRGNQPQHF. Here the CDR3 DNA reads TGCAGTGCTAGAGTACAGGGAAGAGGAAATCAGCCCCAGCATTTT.

The genes are TRBV5-1 and TRBJ2-1, with D uncertain. Germline CDR1 reads SGHRS; CDR2 reads YFSETQ. CDR3 length: 13 amino acids. Trimming removed 4 bases from V and 3 bases from J, with 8 bases in between. The CDR3 DNA reads as TGCGCCAGCAGCCCCGCAGGCTACAATGAGCAGTTCTTC. Its translation is CASSPAGYNEQFF.

This clonotype was recorded a few times. The chain couples TRBV29-1 to TRBJ2-3, with 8 bases matching TRBD1. The CDR3 runs to 13 residues. The V segment lost 7 bases and the J segment 4 bases; nucleotides outside the gene matches: 7. CDR1 SQVTM and CDR2 ANQGSEA come from the germline V gene. The CDR3 sequence is CSADRGLPDTQYF. CDR3 coding DNA: TGCAGCGCAGACAGGGGACTCCCAGATACGCAGTATTTT.

This clonotype was seen a few times. This CDR3 is CASSLDRGQIYGYTF. The CDR3 bases are TGTGCCAGCAGCTTAGACAGGGGGCAGATCTATGGCTACACCTTC. This rearrangement joins TRBV7-2 to TRBJ1-2; TRBD1 aligns across 9 bases. The ends lost 1 base at V and 4 bases at J; junction bases unmatched: 4. CDR1 SGHTA and CDR2 FQGNSA come from the germline V gene. CDR3 size: 15 residues.

The V call is TRBV11-2, the J call TRBJ2-1, with D tentatively TRBD2 (5 bases). The CDR3 loop spans 18 amino acids. Per germline, CDR1 SGHAT and CDR2 FQNNGV. The ends were cut back, 5 bases at V and 0 bases at J, with 20 bases in the middle. CDR3 loop: CASSPAGGGEGSYNEQFF. CDR3 in DNA: TGTGCCAGCAGCCCAGCAGGTGGCGGTGAGGGCTCCTACAATGAGCAGTTCTTC.